Here is one T cell receptor beta chain with its context. Antigen: not known. At one end, the junction sequence differs from germline, possibly due to a read error. The sample originates from a study of early T cells in non-severe SARS-CoV-2 infection. Background on the study: Sequenced bulk RNA came from whole blood that was unsorted, and chains were unpaired.

Individual cDNA molecules received unique molecular identifiers. TCRdb reanalysed the 5' RACE reads using MiXCR and keeps one entry per CDR3 protein. The sample includes under 90,000 distinct CDR3 sequences, around 13% seen only once; the top ten take about 6%. Study-wide results and limits: Using VDJdb, the matching emphasized anti-spike CD8 responses while missing private and CD4 specificities.

Germline V gene lookup returns CDR1 ENHRY and CDR2 SYGVKD. The CDR3 loop spans 13 amino acids. The sequence came from an adult who was a healthcare worker with PCR-confirmed SARS-CoV-2 infection or an uninfected control (not recorded which). The sequenced sample consisted of whole blood. The rearrangement joins TRBV10-3 to TRBJ2-7; maybe TRBD1 (6 bases). CDR3 coding DNA: TGTACCATCACCAATACAGGGCCCTACAAGCAGTACTTC. As protein: CTITNTGPYKQYF.